This T cell receptor beta chain was captured by sequencing in a study of T cell responses to AZD1222 COVID-19 vaccine. Findings and caveats of the study: Among the donors, most were white British and more were female, and clonal diversity was possibly underestimated.

V was clipped by 3 bases and J by 3 bases; unmatched bases: 1. This CDR3 spans 14 amino acids. Germline CDR1 and CDR2: MRHNA and SNTAGT. Only in-frame clones appear in the TCRdb table, and some are missing; sequencing was by immunoSEQ multiplex PCR. The data contain about 130,000 clones, approximately 83% of them singletons. To note about this clone: The antigen is not known.

The gene calls are TRBV6-4 and TRBJ2-2, with 7 positions matching TRBD2. The clonotype originates from an adult in good health. The sequences come from peripheral blood, collected on day 0 of AZD1222 vaccination. CDR3 amino acids: CASSEAGDTGELFF. CDR3 nucleotide sequence: TGTGCCAGCAGTGAGGCGGGAGACACCGGGGAGCTGTTTTTT.